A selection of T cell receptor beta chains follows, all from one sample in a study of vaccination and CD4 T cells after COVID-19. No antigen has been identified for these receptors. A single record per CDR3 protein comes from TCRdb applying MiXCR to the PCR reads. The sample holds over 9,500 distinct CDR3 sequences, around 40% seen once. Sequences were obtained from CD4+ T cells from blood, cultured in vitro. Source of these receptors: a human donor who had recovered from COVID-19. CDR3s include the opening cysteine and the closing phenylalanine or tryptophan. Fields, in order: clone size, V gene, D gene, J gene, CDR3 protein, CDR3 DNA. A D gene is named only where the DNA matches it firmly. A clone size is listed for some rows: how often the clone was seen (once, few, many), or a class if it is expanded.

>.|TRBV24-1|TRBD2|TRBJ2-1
CATSDGGRGVGEQFF
TGTGCCACCAGTGATGGGGGGCGGGGGGTGGGTGAGCAGTTCTTC
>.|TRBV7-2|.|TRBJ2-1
CASSPGLSWFF
TGTGCCAGCAGCCCAGGCCTCAGCTGGTTCTTC
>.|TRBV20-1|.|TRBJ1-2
CSARERRGYTF
TGCAGTGCTAGAGAGCGCAGGGGCTACACCTTC
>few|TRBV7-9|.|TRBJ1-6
CASSSTPGAPLHF
TGTGCCAGCAGCTCAACTCCAGGGGCCCCCCTCCACTTT
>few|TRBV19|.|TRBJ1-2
CASSNSYYGYTF
TGTGCCAGTAGTAACAGCTACTATGGCTACACCTTC
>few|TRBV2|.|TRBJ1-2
CASSDRAGSYGYTF
TGTGCCAGCAGTGACCGCGCAGGGAGTTATGGCTACACCTTC
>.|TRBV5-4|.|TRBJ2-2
CASSLGQDQNTGELFF
TGTGCCAGCAGCTTGGGGCAGGATCAGAACACCGGGGAGCTGTTTTTT
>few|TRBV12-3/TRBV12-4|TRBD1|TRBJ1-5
CASSFEGASNQPQHF
TGTGCCAGCAGTTTCGAGGGGGCGAGCAATCAGCCCCAGCATTTT
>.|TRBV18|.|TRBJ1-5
CASSPSGDNQPQHF
TGTGCCAGCTCACCTAGCGGTGACAATCAGCCCCAGCATTTT
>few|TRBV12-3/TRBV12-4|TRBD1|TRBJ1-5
CASSSTGGWQPQHF
TGTGCCAGCAGTTCGACAGGGGGTTGGCAGCCCCAGCATTTT
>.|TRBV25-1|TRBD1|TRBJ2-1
CASSRDRGFGEQFF
TGTGCCAGCAGCCGGGACAGGGGATTTGGTGAGCAGTTCTTC
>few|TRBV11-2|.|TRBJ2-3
CASGAANTDTQYF
TGTGCCAGCGGAGCGGCTAACACAGATACGCAGTATTTT
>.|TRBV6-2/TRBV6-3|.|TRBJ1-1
CASVGLNTEAFF
TGTGCCAGCGTGGGGTTAAACACTGAAGCTTTCTTT
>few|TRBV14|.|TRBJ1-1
CASSPRRGSTEAFF
TGTGCCAGCAGCCCACGAAGAGGGAGCACTGAAGCTTTCTTT
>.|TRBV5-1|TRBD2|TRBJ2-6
CASSFSGGTYSGANVLTF
TGCGCCAGCAGCTTTAGCGGGGGGACTTACTCTGGGGCCAACGTCCTGACTTTC
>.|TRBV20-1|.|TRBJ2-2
CSAKRDTLTGELFF
TGCAGTGCCAAGCGGGACACCCTCACCGGGGAGCTGTTTTTT
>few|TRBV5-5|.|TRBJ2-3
CASSHRTGPQWTTDTQYF
TGTGCCAGCAGCCACAGAACGGGGCCACAGTGGACCACAGATACGCAGTATTTT
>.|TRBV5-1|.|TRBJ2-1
CASSPGQGEGYNEQFF
TGTGCCAGCAGCCCGGGCCAGGGCGAGGGTTACAATGAGCAGTTCTTC
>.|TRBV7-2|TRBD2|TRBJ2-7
CASSLVIAGSGEQYF
TGTGCCAGCAGCTTAGTTATAGCGGGGTCCGGTGAGCAGTACTTC
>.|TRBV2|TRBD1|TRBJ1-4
CASTPGTGNEKLFF
TGTGCCAGCACTCCCGGGACAGGGAATGAAAAACTGTTTTTT
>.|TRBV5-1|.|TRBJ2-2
CASSLARDKGLNTGELFF
TGCGCCAGCAGCTTGGCTAGGGACAAGGGTTTAAACACCGGGGAGCTGTTTTTT
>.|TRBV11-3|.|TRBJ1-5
CASSLRDGQPQHF
TGTGCCAGCAGCTTGCGGGACGGCCAGCCCCAGCATTTT
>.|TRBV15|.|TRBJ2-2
CATSRGTERGTGELFF
TGTGCCACCAGCAGAGGGACAGAACGGGGCACCGGGGAGCTGTTTTTT
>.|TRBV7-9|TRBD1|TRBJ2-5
CASSLGDRVSRETQYF
TGTGCCAGCAGCTTAGGGGACAGGGTGTCACGGGAGACCCAGTACTTC
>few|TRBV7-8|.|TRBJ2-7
CASSSREGKTYEQYF
TGTGCCAGCAGCTCCCGAGAGGGGAAGACCTACGAGCAGTACTTC
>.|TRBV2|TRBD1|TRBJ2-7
CASSTGATHEQYF
TGTGCCAGCTCAACAGGGGCAACCCACGAGCAGTACTTC
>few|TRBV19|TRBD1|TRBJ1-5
CASSGGTENQPQHF
TGTGCCAGTAGCGGGGGGACAGAAAATCAGCCCCAGCATTTT
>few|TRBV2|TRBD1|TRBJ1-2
CASMTGAGSTYGYTF
TGTGCCAGCATGACAGGGGCCGGTTCGACGTACGGCTACACCTTC
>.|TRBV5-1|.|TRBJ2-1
CASSLSGIGGMRVEQFF
TGCGCCAGCAGCTTGAGTGGTATCGGGGGCATGCGGGTCGAGCAGTTCTTC
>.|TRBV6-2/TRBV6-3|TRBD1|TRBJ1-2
CASSSDRGSYGYTF
TGTGCCAGCAGCTCCGACAGGGGAAGCTATGGCTACACCTTC
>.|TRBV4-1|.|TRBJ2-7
CASSQDRGPYEQYF
TGCGCCAGCAGCCAAGATAGGGGACCCTACGAGCAGTACTTC
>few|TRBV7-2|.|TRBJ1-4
CASSLERNEKLFF
TGTGCCAGCAGCTTAGAACGGAATGAAAAACTGTTTTTT
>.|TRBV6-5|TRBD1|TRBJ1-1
CASSYGQGAPNTEAFF
TGTGCCAGCAGTTACGGACAGGGGGCCCCGAACACTGAAGCTTTCTTT
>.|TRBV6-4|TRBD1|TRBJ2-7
CASSDRPGQGLSYSGYEQYF
TGTGCCAGCAGTGACCGACCAGGACAGGGGCTAAGCTACTCGGGCTACGAGCAGTACTTC
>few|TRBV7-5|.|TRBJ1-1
CISVSEASRGYQGRGNTEAFF
.
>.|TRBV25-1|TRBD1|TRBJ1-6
CASSEYGGQGNSPLHF
TGTGCCAGCAGTGAATACGGGGGACAGGGTAATTCACCCCTCCACTTT
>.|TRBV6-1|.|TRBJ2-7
CASSGGGGGEHEQYF
TGTGCCAGCAGTGGAGGGGGAGGGGGCGAGCACGAGCAGTACTTC
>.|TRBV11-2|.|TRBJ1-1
CASRANGRLVPEAFF
TGTGCCAGCAGGGCGAACGGGAGGTTGGTCCCTGAAGCTTTCTTT
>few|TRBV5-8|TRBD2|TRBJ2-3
CASREIFRGGQTQYF
TGTGCCAGCCGGGAGATTTTTCGGGGGGGTCAGACGCAGTATTTT
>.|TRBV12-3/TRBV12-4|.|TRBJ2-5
CASSPGQRSQETQYF
TGTGCCAGCAGTCCCGGACAGCGGAGCCAAGAGACCCAGTACTTC
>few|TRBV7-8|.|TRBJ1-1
CASSLSRRGSEAFF
TGTGCCAGCAGCTTAAGCCGGAGGGGGAGTGAAGCTTTCTTT
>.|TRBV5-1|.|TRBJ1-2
CASSYGRTYGYTF
TGCGCCAGCAGCTACGGACGGACCTATGGCTACACCTTC
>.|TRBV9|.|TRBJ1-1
CASRGGMNTEAFF
TGTGCCAGCCGGGGTGGGATGAACACTGAAGCTTTCTTT
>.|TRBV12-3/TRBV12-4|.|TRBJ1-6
CASSFDEVGSYNPPLHF
TGTGCCAGCAGTTTCGATGAGGTCGGCTCCTATAATCCACCCCTCCACTTT
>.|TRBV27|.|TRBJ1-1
CASSSPRAGTEAFF
TGTGCCAGCAGTTCCCCCAGGGCGGGCACTGAAGCTTTCTTT
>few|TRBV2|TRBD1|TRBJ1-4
CASSFTGGRGEKLFF
TGTGCCAGCAGTTTTACAGGGGGGAGAGGGGAAAAACTGTTTTTT
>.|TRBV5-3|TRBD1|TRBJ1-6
CASSWGQGRTLHF
TGTGCCAGCAGCTGGGGACAGGGAAGAACCCTCCACTTT
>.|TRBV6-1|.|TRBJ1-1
CASTGGGGTEAFF
TGTGCCAGCACCGGGGGCGGTGGCACTGAAGCTTTCTTT